This TCR beta chain emerged from a study of shared clonotypes between healthy human individuals. Only in-frame clones appear in the TCRdb table, and some are missing; sequencing was by immunoSEQ multiplex PCR. The repertoire holds fewer than 600,000 clones, with 77% as singletons. CDR3 length equals 14 residues. V lost 5 bases and J 5 bases, leaving 15 bases between the germline ends. Germline CDR1 and CDR2: SGHTA and FQGNSA. V gene TRBV7-2 combines with J gene TRBJ2-5; D uncertain. The TCR sequence derives from a woman in her thirties or forties in good health. Some clones in this sample may be carry-over from other donors' samples. Sequenced material: PBMCs. The CDR3 DNA reads as TGTGCCAGCAGCCCGACGGCGGCTGACGAGACCCAGTACTTC. Its translation: CASSPTAADETQYF.